These 20 T cell receptor beta chains were sequenced from one sample in a study of monozygotic twins with inflammatory bowel disease. TCRdb reanalyzed the 5' RACE reads and collapses them to one entry per CDR3 protein, without DNA. In total, the table holds roughly 200,000 distinct CDR3 sequences. Sequenced: blood. The receptor source for this set is a human donor with ulcerative colitis or Crohn's disease, or a healthy co-twin of an affected twin (not recorded which).

The V call is TRBV19, the J call TRBJ1-2; TCRdb returns TRBD1, unconfirmable since there is no DNA. The CDR3 runs 13 residues. Looked up from germline, CDR1 is LNHDA and CDR2 is SQIVND (reference sequence). CDR3 in amino acids: CASRSGQGDGYTF.

This chain connects TRBV12-3 or TRBV12-4 to TRBJ1-1; TCRdb outputs TRBD1, but without DNA this stays unchecked. The CDR3 sequence is 15 residues long. The CDR3 sequence is CASRYNRGMNTEAFF.

The chain combines TRBV7-8 with TRBJ2-7; TCRdb picks TRBD2, but there is no DNA to check that call. Germline assignment: CDR1 SGHVS and CDR2 FQNEAQ. The CDR3 is 13 residues long. The CDR3 is CASSFFPRDEQYF. The whole variable domain, filled in from reference TRBV7-8 and TRBJ2-7, reads GAGVSQSPRYKVAKRGQDVALRCDPISGHVSLFWYQQALGQGPEFLTYFQNEAQLDKSGLPSDRFFAERPEGSVSTLKIQRTQQEDSAVYLCASSFFPRDEQYFGPGTRLTVT.

This CDR3 reads CASSYLPRTALGDTQYF. This chain uses TRBV7-9 with TRBJ2-3; the TRBD1 assignment by TCRdb is unverifiable without DNA. There are 17 residues in the CDR3. The germline gives CDR1 SEHNR, CDR2 FQNEAQ (reference sequence).

The chain employs TRBV5-1 and TRBJ2-1. The germline V gene encodes CDR1 SGHRS and CDR2 YFSETQ. This CDR3 spans 13 amino acids. The CDR3 region is CASSPQLWNEQFF.

The rearrangement uses TRBV12-5 and TRBJ1-5; TCRdb gives TRBD1 as the D gene, but with no DNA this cannot be confirmed. The germline V gene has CDR1 LGHNT and CDR2 FRNRAP. This CDR3 is 14 amino acids long. Here the CDR3 reads CASGPGTGDQPQHF.

The chain joins TRBV5-5 to TRBJ1-2. Germline values: CDR1 SGHKS, CDR2 YYEKEE (reference sequence). The CDR3 consists of 15 residues. The CDR3 reads CASSLVAQTNYGYTF. Full variable domain (missing parts from reference TRBV5-5 and TRBJ1-2): DAGVTQSPTHLIKTRGQQVTLRCSPISGHKSVSWYQQVLGQGPQFIFQYYEKEERGRGNFPDRFSARQFPNYSSELNVNALLLGDSALYLCASSLVAQTNYGYTFGSGTRLTVV.

This rearrangement joins TRBV5-1 to TRBJ2-3; the TCRdb call, TRBD2, lacks DNA for checking. The CDR3 is made up of 14 amino acids. Per germline, CDR1 SGHRS and CDR2 YFSETQ. The chain's CDR3 is CASSWAVHTDTQYF.

The CDR3 protein is CASSPRARGLNSGANVLTF. V and J are TRBV11-2 and TRBJ2-6; the D call from TCRdb, TRBD1, cannot be confirmed without DNA. Germline CDR1 is SGHAT and CDR2 is FQNNGV. This CDR3 has 19 residues.

CDR3: CAISELETTEAFF. The V and J genes are TRBV10-3 and TRBJ1-1. The CDR3 loop spans 13 amino acids. Germline-derived CDR1 and CDR2 are ENHRY and SYGVKD.

The chain combines TRBV12-5 with TRBJ2-1; there is no DNA to check the TCRdb D call of TRBD1. The CDR3 has 11 amino acids. CDR1 is LGHNT, CDR2 FRNRAP, per germline. CDR3 sequence: CARVSGGEQFF.

This chain connects TRBV5-1 to TRBJ1-1; TCRdb names TRBD1, which stays unverified in the absence of DNA. Germline V gene lookup returns CDR1 SGHRS and CDR2 YFSETQ. This CDR3 spans 15 amino acids. The CDR3: CASSRDGQGYTEAFF.

This sequence joins TRBV7-9 and TRBJ1-6; checking the TCRdb D call of TRBD1 is not possible without DNA. Germline CDR1 SEHNR, CDR2 FQNEAQ (reference sequence). This CDR3 has 14 residues. The CDR3 region is CASSPQGVNSPLHF.

The chain uses TRBV5-5 and TRBJ1-2; as DNA is missing, the TRBD1 call by TCRdb cannot be tested. Germline CDR1 and CDR2: SGHKS and YYEKEE (reference sequence). There are 15 residues in the CDR3. The CDR3 loop reads CASSWGPDPNYGYTF.

CDR3: CASSLSPQGRTEAFF. The J gene is TRBJ1-1, the V gene TRBV12-3 or TRBV12-4; TCRdb indicates TRBD1, and absent DNA this call remains unverified. The CDR3 length is 15 residues.

This chain connects TRBV5-1 to TRBJ2-1; TCRdb outputs TRBD2, but without DNA this stays unchecked. This CDR3 is 16 amino acids long. Per germline, CDR1 SGHRS and CDR2 YFSETQ. The CDR3 region is CASSLGAGGLYNEQFF.

This chain connects TRBV20-1 to TRBJ2-2; the D call of TRBD1 rests on TCRdb alone, since no DNA is present to check it. CDR3 length: 16 residues. Per germline, CDR1 DFQATT and CDR2 SNEGSKA (reference sequence). The CDR3 here is CSARDTQGRSTGELFF.

The chain has TRBV7-2 and TRBJ2-5; the D call from TCRdb, TRBD1, cannot be confirmed without DNA. Germline CDR1 reads SGHTA; CDR2 reads FQGNSA. The CDR3 has 16 amino acids. This CDR3 reads CASSLVTGRYQETQYF.

Here the CDR3 reads CASSHTRSGANVLTF. The rearrangement joins TRBV3-1 to TRBJ2-6. Germline V lookup: CDR1 LGHDT, CDR2 YNNKEL (reference sequence). The CDR3 extends over 15 amino acids.

CDR3: CSASGGNTGELFF. This sequence joins TRBV20-1 and TRBJ2-2; checking the TCRdb D call of TRBD1 is not possible without DNA. The CDR3 loop spans 13 amino acids. Germline loops: CDR1 DFQATT, CDR2 SNEGSKA (reference sequence).